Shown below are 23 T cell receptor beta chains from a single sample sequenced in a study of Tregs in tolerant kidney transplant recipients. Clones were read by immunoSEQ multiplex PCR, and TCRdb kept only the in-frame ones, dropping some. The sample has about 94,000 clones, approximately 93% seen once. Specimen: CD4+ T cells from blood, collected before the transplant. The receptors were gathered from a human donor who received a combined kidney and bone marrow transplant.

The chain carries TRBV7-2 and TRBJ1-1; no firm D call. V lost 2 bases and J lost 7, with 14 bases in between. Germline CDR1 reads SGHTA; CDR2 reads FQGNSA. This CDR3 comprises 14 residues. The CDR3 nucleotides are TGTGCCAGCAGCTTAAGTCGGGTAGAAGGTGAAGCTTTCTTT. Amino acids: CASSLSRVEGEAFF.

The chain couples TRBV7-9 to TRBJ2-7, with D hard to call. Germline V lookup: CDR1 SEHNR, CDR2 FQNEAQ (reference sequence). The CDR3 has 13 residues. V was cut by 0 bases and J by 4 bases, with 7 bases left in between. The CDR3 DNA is TGTGCCAGCAGCTTAGCGGTGAGTTACGAGCAGTACTTC. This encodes CASSLAVSYEQYF.

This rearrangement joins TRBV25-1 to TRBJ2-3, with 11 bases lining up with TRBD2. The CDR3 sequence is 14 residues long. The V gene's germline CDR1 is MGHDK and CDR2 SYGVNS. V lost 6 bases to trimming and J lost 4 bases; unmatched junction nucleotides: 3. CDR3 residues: CASRIAGGPDTQYF. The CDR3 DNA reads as TGTGCCAGCAGAATAGCGGGAGGGCCAGATACGCAGTATTTT.

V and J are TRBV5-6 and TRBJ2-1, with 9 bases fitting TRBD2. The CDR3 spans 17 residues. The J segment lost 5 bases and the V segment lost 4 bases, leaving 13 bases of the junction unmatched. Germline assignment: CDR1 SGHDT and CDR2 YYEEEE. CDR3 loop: CASSPPGSGGRHNEQFF. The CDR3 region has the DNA TGTGCCAGCAGCCCCCCGGGGAGCGGGGGGCGACACAATGAGCAGTTCTTC.

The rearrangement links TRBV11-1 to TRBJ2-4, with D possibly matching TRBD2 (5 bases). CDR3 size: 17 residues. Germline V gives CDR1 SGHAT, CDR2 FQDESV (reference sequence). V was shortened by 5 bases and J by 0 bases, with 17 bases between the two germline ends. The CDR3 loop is CASSPLSSGLAKNIQYF. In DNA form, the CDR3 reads TGTGCCAGCAGCCCCCTGTCGAGCGGATTAGCCAAAAACATTCAGTACTTC. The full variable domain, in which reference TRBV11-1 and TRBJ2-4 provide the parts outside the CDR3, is EAEVAQSPRYKITEKSQAVAFWCDPISGHATLYWYRQILGQGPELLVQFQDESVVDDSQLPKDRFSAERLKGVDSTLKIQPAELGDSAMYLCASSPLSSGLAKNIQYFGAGTRLSVL.

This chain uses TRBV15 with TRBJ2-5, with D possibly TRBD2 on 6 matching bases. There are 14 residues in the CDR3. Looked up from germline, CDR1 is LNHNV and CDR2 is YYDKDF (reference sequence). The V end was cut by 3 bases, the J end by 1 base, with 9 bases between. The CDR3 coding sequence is TGTGCCACCAGCAGCTGGACTACCCAAGAGACCCAGTACTTC. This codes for CATSSWTTQETQYF.

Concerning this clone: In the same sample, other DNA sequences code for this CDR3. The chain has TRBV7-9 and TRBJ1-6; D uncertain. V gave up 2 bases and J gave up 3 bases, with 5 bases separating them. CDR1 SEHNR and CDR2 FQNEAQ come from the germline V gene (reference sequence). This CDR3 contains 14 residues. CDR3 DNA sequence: TGTGCCAGCAGCTTACTTCTCTATAATTCACCCCTCCACTTT. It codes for CASSLLLYNSPLHF.

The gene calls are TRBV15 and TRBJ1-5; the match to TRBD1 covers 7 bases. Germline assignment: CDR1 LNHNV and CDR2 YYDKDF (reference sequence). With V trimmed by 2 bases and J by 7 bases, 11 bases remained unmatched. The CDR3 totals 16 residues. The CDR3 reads CATSRIGTAGEQPQHF. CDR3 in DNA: TGTGCCACCAGCAGAATCGGGACAGCGGGGGAGCAGCCCCAGCATTTT. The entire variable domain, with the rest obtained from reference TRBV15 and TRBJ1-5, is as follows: DAMVIQNPRYQVTQFGKPVTLSCSQTLNHNVMYWYQQKSSQAPKLLFHYYDKDFNNEADTPDNFQSRRPNTSFCFLDIRSPGLGDTAMYLCATSRIGTAGEQPQHFGDGTRLSIL.

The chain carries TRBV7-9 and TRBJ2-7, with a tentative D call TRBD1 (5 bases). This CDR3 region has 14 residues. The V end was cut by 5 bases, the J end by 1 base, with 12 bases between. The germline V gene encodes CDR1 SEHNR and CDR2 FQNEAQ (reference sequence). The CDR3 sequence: CASSLSQASYEQYF. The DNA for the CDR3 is TGTGCCAGCAGCCTTTCACAGGCTTCCTACGAGCAGTACTTC.

The CDR3 sequence: CACKGTGDYEQYF. The CDR3 bases are TGTGCCTGCAAGGGGACAGGGGACTACGAGCAGTACTTC. The chain uses TRBV30 and TRBJ2-7, with 10 positions matching TRBD1. Trimming took 6 bases from V and 3 from J; bases not matched to a gene: 5. Germline V gene data show CDR1 as GTSNPN and CDR2 as SVGIG (reference sequence). CDR3 length equals 13 residues.

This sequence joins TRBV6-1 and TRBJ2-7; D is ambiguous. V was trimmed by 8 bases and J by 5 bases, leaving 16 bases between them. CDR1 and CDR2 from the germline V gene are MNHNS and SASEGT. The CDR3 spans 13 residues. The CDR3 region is CASSPLWQNEQYF. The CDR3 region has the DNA TGTGCCAGCTCCCCTCTCTGGCAAAACGAGCAGTACTTC.

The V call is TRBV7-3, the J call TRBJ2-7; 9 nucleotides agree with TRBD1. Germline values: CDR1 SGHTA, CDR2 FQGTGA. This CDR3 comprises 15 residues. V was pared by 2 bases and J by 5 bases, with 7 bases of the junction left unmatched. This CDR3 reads CASSLAGQGGNEQYF. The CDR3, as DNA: TGTGCCAGCAGCTTAGCGGGACAGGGAGGAAACGAGCAGTACTTC.

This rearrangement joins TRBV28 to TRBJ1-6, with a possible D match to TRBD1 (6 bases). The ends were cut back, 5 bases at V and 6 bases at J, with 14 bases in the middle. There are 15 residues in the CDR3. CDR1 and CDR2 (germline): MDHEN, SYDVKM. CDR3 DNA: TGTGCCAGCAGTCTAAGCAGGGGTATTAATTCACCCCTCCACTTT. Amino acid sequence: CASSLSRGINSPLHF.

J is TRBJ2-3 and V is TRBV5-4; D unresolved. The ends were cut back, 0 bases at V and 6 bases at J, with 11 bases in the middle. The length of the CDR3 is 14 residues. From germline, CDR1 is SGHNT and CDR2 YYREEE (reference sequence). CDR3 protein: CASSLGSQWDTQYF. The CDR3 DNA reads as TGTGCCAGCAGCTTGGGGTCACAGTGGGATACGCAGTATTTT.

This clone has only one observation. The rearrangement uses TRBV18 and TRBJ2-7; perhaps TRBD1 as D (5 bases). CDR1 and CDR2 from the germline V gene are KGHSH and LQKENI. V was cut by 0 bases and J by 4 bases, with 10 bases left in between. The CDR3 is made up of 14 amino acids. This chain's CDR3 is CASSPPGRGYEQYF. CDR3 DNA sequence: TGTGCCAGCTCACCACCAGGTAGGGGTTACGAGCAGTACTTC.

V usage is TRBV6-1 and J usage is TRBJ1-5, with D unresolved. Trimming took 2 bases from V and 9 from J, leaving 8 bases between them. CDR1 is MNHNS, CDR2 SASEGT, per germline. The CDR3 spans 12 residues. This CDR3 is CASSERGWPQHF. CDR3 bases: TGTGCCAGCAGTGAACGCGGCTGGCCCCAGCATTTT.

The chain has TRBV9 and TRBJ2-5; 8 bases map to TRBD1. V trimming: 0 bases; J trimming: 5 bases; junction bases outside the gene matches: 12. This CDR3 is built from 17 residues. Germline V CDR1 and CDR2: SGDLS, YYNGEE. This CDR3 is CASSVEHYARQGETQYF. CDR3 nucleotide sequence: TGTGCCAGCAGCGTAGAGCACTACGCGAGACAGGGGGAGACCCAGTACTTC.

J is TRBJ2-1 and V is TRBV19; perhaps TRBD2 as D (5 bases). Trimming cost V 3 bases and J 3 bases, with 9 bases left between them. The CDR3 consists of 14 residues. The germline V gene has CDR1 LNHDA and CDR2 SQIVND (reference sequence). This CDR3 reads CASSIRDFYNEQFF. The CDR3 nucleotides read TGTGCCAGTAGTATCCGGGATTTCTACAATGAGCAGTTCTTC.

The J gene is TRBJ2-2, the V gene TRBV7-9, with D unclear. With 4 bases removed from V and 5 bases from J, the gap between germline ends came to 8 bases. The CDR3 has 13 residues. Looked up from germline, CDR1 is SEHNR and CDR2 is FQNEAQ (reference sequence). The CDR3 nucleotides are TGTGCCAGCAGCTCCCCCGGGACCGGGGAGCTGTTTTTT. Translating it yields CASSSPGTGELFF.

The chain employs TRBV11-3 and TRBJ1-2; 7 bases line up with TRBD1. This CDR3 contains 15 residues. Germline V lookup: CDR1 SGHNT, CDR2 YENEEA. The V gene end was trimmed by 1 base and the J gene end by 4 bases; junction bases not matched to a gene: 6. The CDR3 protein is CASSLGNGQAYGYTF. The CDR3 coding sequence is TGTGCCAGCAGCTTAGGAAATGGACAGGCCTATGGCTACACCTTC.

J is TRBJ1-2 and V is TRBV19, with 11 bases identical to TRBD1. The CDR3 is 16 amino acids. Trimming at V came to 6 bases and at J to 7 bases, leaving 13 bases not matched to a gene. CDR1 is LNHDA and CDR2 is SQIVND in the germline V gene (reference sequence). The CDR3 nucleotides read TGTGCCAGTAGCCAACGGGGCGGACAGGGGGCGCTTGGCTACACCTTC. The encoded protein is CASSQRGGQGALGYTF.

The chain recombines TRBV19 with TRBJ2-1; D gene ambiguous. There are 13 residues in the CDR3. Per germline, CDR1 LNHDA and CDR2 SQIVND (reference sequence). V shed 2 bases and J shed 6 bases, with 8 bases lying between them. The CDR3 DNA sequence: TGTGCCAGTAGTATAAGTAACACCAATGAGCAGTTCTTC. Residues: CASSISNTNEQFF.

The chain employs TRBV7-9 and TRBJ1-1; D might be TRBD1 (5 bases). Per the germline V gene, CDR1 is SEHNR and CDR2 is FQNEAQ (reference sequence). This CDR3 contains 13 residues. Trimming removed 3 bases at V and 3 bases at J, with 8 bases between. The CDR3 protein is CASSFTRDTEAFF. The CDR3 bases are TGTGCCAGCAGCTTCACCAGGGACACTGAAGCTTTCTTT.